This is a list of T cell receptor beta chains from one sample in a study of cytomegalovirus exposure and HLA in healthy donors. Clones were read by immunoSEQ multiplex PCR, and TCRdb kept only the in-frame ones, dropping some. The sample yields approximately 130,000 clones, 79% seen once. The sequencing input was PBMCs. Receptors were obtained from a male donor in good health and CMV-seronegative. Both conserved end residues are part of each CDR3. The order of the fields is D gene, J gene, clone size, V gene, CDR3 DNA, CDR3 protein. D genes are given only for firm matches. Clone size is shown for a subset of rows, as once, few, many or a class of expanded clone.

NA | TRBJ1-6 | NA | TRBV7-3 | TGTGCCAGCAGCTTTATACGAGGGAATTCACCCCTCCACTTT | CASSFIRGNSPLHF
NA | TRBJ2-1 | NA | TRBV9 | TGTGCCAGCAGCCCTGGGGGGGGGCAAAATGAGCAGTTCTTC | CASSPGGGQNEQFF
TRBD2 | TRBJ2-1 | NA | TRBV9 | TGTGCCAGCAGCGTAGGGCCAGCGGGGGGGCATAATGAGCAGTTCTTC | CASSVGPAGGHNEQFF
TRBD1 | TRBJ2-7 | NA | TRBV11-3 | TGTGCCAGCAGTCCCGGGACAGGTTCCTACGAGCAGTACTTC | CASSPGTGSYEQYF
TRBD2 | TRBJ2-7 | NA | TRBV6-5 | TGTGCCAGCCGGGGGACTAGCACCTACGAGCAGTACTTC | CASRGTSTYEQYF
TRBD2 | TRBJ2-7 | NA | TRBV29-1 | TGCAGCGTTCGTAGCGGGGCAGTGTACGAGCAGTACTTC | CSVRSGAVYEQYF
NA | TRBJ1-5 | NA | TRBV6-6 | TGTGCCAGCAGTTACAGAGTCAATCAGCCCCAGCATTTT | CASSYRVNQPQHF
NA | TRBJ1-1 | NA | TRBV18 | TGTGCCAGCTCACCGGCGACAGGAATGAACACTGAAGCTTTCTTT | CASSPATGMNTEAFF
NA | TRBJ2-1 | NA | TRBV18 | TGTGCCAGCTCACCAAGGGGAGGAAATGAGCAGTTCTTC | CASSPRGGNEQFF
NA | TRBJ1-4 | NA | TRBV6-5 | TGTGCCAGCAGAAAAACGGACATCGTATACGAAAAACTGTTTTTT | CASRKTDIVYEKLFF
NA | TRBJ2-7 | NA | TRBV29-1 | TGCAGCGTTGTAGGCGGGGGCCATTACGAGCAGTACTTC | CSVVGGGHYEQYF
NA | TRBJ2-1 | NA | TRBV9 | TGTGCCAGCAGCCTCCAAGCGGGTTCCAATGAGCAGTTCTTC | CASSLQAGSNEQFF
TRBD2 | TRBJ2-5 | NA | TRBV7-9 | TGTGCCAGCAGCTTCGGACTAGCGGGGAGGGAGACCCAGTACTTC | CASSFGLAGRETQYF
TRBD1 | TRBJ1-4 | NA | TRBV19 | TGTGCCAGTAGGGGTGACAGGGTTCGTCGTGAAAAACTGTTTTTT | CASRGDRVRREKLFF
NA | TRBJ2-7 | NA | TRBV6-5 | TGTGCCAGCAGATCTACAGGGAGCTCCTACGAGCAGTACTTC | CASRSTGSSYEQYF
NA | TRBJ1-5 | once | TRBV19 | TGTGCCAGTAGTATAGAGGGCTATAGCAATCAGCCCCAGCATTTT | CASSIEGYSNQPQHF
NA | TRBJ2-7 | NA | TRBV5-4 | TGTGCCAGCAGCTTGGGGCGGAACGGCTACGAGCAGTACTTC | CASSLGRNGYEQYF
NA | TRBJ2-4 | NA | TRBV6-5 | TGTGCCAGCAGCCCAGGGTACATTCAGTACTTC | CASSPGYIQYF
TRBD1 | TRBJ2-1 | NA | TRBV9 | TGTGCCAGCAGCTTCAGGGGCCAGGGGGTTCAGTTCTTC | CASSFRGQGVQFF
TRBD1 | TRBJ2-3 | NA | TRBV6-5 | TGTGCCGGACCGGGACAGGGGGCAGATACGCAGTATTTT | CAGPGQGADTQYF
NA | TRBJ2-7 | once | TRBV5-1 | TGCGCCAGCAGCTTGGCCTCAGGGTCCGTCTACGAGCAGTACTTC | CASSLASGSVYEQYF
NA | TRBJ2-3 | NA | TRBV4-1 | TGCGCCAGCAGCCAAGGAGGGGCGGGCGGGGGCACAGATACGCAGTATTTT | CASSQGGAGGGTDTQYF
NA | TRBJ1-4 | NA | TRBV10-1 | TGCGCCAGCGGCTCCGGGACAAGCTTTGAAAAACTGTTTTTT | CASGSGTSFEKLFF
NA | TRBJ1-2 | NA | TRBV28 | TGTGCCAGCAGTTCCCACATGGAGGGCTATGGCTACACCTTC | CASSSHMEGYGYTF
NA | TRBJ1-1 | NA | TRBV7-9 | TGTGCCAGCAGCTTAATTATGAACACTGAAGCTTTCTTT | CASSLIMNTEAFF
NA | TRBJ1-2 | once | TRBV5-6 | TGTGCCAGCAGGCCCGTGGGAGGGATCTATGGCTACACCTTC | CASRPVGGIYGYTF
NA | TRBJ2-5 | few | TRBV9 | TGTGCCAGCAACCAAGGAGGGTACCAAGAGACCCAGTACTTC | CASNQGGYQETQYF
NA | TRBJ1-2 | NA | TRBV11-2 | TGTGCCAGCAGCTTCGACAGAGACTATGGCTACACCTTC | CASSFDRDYGYTF
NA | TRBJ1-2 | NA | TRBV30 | TGTGCCTGGAGTACAGGGCGCTTCCTTGAAACTTATGGCTACACCTTC | CAWSTGRFLETYGYTF
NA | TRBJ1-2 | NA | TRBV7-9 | TGTGCCAGCAGCTTAGCGGGAGAGAACTATGGCTACACCTTC | CASSLAGENYGYTF
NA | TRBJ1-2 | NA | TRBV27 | TGTGCCAGCAGTTTATCGGCAGGGGACTATGGCTACACCTTC | CASSLSAGDYGYTF
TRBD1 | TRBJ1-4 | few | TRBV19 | TGTGCCAGTAGTATTTTAGGACAGGCCCTCCCTAATGAAAAACTGTTTTTT | CASSILGQALPNEKLFF
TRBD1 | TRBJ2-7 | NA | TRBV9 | TGTGCCAGCAGTAAGTGGGACAGGGGACACGAGCAGTACTTC | CASSKWDRGHEQYF
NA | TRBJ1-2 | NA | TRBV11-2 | TGTGCCAGCAGGAATGAAGCGTCGGATGGCTACACCTTC | CASRNEASDGYTF
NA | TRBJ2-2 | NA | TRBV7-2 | TGTGCCAGCAGCCGGGGGGCCCTGAACACCGGGGAGCTGTTTTTT | CASSRGALNTGELFF
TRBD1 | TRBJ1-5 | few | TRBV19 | TGTGCCAGTGGGGGGACAGCAGAGTATCAGCCCCAGCATTTT | CASGGTAEYQPQHF
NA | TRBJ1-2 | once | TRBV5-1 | TGCGCCAGCGGGGAACAGGGCGGCTATGGCTACACCTTC | CASGEQGGYGYTF
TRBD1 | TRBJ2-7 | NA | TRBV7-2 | TGTGCCAGCAGCTTAGGCCAGGGGGTAGGGTACGAGCAGTACTTC | CASSLGQGVGYEQYF
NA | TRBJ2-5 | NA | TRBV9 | TGTGCCAGCAGCGTAGAGGATGGACTCCCGGGAGAGACCCAGTACTTC | CASSVEDGLPGETQYF
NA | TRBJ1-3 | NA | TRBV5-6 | TGTGCCAGCAGCTTGGGCGGCAACCCTGGAAACACCATATATTTT | CASSLGGNPGNTIYF
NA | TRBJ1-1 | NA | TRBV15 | TGTGCCACCAGCACCCCCCGTACAGGGACAACTGAAGCTTTCTTT | CATSTPRTGTTEAFF
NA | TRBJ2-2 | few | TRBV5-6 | TGTGCCAGCAGCCGTTCCTCCGGGGAGCTGTTTTTT | CASSRSSGELFF
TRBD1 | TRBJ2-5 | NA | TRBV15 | TGTGCCACCAGCAAGGGACAGCCCGACCTGGGGACCCAGTACTTC | CATSKGQPDLGTQYF
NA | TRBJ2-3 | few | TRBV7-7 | TGTGCTAGCAGCTTAGGACAGACAGATACGCAGTATTTT | CASSLGQTDTQYF
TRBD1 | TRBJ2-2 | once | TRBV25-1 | TGTGCCAGCAGTGGGACCTACAGGGGGAACACCGGGGAGCTGTTTTTT | CASSGTYRGNTGELFF
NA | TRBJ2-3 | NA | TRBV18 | TGTGCCAGCTCACCACCTCCCGCAGATACGCAGTATTTT | CASSPPPADTQYF
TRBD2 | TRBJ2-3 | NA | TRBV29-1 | TGCAGCGTTGTAGCGGGGGGTCCCACAGATACGCAGTATTTT | CSVVAGGPTDTQYF
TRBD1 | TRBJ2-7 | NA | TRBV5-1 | TGCGCCAGCAGCTTGGGAGGGACAGGGCTCAACGAGCAGTACTTC | CASSLGGTGLNEQYF
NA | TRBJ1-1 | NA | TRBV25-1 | TGTGCCAGCACCGAGGGGGGGGAAGCTTTCTTT | CASTEGGEAFF
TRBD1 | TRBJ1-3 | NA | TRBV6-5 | TGTGCCAGCAGTCCCCGGACAGGGCGAAACACCATATATTTT | CASSPRTGRNTIYF
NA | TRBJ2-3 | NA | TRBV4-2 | TGTGCCAGCAGCCAAGATCCGGAGGCCACAGATACGCAGTATTTT | CASSQDPEATDTQYF
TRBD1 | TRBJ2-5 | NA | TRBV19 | TGTGCCAGTAGCTGGGGGACAGAAGAGACCCAGTACTTC | CASSWGTEETQYF
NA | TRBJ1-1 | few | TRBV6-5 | TGTGCCAGCACCCTCGGGGATATGAACACTGAAGCTTTCTTT | CASTLGDMNTEAFF
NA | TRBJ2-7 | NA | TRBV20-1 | TGCAGTGCTAGAGTGTGGGACTCGATAAACTTC | CSARVWDSINF
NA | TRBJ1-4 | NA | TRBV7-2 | TGTGCCAGCAGCTTAGGACAGGCAACTAATGAAAAACTGTTTTTT | CASSLGQATNEKLFF
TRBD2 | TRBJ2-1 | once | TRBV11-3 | TGTGCCAGCGCCCATCCTCTAGCGGGGCGGGCGAAAGAGCAGTTCTTC | CASAHPLAGRAKEQFF
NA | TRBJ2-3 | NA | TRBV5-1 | TGCGCCAGCACTCCAGGCCCCACAGATACGCAGTATTTT | CASTPGPTDTQYF
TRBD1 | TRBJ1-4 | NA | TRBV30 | TGTGCCTGGAGTGTAACCCGGGACAGGGTGGAAAAACTGTTTTTT | CAWSVTRDRVEKLFF
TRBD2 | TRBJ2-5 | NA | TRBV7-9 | TGTTCCAGCAGCCCTAAGCTAGCGGGGGGCGGAGAGACCCAGTACTTC | CSSSPKLAGGGETQYF
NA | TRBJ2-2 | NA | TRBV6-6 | TGTGCCAGCAGTTACCCGAGGGGGGAGCTGTTTTTT | CASSYPRGELFF